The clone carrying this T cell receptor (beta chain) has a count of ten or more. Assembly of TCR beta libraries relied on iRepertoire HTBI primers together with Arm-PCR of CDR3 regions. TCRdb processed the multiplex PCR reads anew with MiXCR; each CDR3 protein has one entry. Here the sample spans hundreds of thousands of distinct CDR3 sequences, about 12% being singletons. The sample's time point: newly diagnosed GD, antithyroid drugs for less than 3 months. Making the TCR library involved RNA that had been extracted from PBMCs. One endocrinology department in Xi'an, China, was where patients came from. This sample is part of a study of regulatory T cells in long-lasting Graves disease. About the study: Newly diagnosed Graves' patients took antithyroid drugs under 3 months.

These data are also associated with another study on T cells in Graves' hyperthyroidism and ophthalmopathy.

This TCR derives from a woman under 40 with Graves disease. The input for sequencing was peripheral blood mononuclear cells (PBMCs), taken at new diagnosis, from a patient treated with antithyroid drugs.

This chain's CDR3 is CASSSPRLAGEIKQYF. CDR3 coding DNA: TGTGCCAGCAGTTCCCCACGACTAGCGGGAGAAATTAAGCAGTACTTC. The gene calls are TRBV6-2 or TRBV6-3 and TRBJ2-7; 12 bases align to TRBD2. Losses at the gene ends were 4 bases for V and 8 bases for J; bases not matched to a gene: 12. The CDR3 is 16 amino acids. CDR1 is MNHEY, CDR2 SVGEGT, per germline.